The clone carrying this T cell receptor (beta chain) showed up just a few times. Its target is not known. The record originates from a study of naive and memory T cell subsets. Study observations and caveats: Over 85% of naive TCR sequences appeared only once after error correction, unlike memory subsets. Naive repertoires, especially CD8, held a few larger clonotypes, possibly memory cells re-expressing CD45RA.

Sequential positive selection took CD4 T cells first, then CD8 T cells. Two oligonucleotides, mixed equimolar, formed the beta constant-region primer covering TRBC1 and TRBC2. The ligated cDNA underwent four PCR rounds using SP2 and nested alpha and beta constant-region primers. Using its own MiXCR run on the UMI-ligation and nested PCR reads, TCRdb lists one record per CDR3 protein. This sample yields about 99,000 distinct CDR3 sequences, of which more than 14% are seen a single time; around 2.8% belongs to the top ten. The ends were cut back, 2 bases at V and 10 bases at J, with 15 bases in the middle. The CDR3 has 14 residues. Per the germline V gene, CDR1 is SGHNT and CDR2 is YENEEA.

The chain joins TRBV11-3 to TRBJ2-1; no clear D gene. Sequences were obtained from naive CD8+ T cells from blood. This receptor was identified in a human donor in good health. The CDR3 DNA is TGTGCCAGCAGCTTACCCCCCTTAGTCGACGAGCAGTTCTTC. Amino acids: CASSLPPLVDEQFF.